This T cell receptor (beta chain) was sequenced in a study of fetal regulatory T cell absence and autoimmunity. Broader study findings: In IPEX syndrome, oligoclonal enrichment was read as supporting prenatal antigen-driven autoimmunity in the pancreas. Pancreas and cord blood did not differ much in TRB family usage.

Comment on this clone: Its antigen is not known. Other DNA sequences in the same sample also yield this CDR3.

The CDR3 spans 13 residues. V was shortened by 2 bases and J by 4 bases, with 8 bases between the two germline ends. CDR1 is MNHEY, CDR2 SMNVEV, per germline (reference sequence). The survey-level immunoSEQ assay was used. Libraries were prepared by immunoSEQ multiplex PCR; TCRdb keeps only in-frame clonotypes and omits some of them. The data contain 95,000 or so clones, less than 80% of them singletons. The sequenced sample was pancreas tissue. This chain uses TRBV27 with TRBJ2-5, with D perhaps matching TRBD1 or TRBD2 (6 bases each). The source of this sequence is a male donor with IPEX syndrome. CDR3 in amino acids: CASSLGGGETQYF. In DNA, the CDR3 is TGTGCCAGCAGTTTAGGAGGGGGAGAGACCCAGTACTTC.